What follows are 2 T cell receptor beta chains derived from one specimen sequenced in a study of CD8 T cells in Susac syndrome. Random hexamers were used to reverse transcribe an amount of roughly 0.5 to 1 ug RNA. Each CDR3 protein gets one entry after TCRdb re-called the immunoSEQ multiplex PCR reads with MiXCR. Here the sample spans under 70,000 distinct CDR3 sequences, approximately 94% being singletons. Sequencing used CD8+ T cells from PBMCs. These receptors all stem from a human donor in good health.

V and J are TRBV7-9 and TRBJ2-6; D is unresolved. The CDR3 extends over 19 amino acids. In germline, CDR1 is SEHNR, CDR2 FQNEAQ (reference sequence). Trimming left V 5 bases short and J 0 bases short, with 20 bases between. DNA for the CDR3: TGTGCCAGCAGCCCACCGGTTTCGGGCCGTGTCTCTGGGGCCAACGTCCTGACTTTC. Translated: CASSPPVSGRVSGANVLTF.

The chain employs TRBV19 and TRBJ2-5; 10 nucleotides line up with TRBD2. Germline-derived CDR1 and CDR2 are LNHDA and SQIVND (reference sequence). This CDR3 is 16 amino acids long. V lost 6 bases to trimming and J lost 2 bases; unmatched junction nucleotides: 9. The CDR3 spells CASSPEGSGGQETQYF. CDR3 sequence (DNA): TGTGCCAGTAGCCCCGAGGGTAGCGGGGGGCAAGAGACCCAGTACTTC.